This T cell receptor beta chain came from a study of T cell repertoires in cytomegalovirus infection (dated by TCRdb to between 2018 and 2020). Broadly, across the study: The peptide stimulations were aimed at well-studied HLA-B-restricted epitopes as well as recently identified HLA-C-restricted CMV epitopes, whose presentation resists viral immunomodulation. The HLA type of each donor mattered for the analysis, because public TCR beta signatures pointed to carriage of CMV infection along with the matching HLA type.

For sequencing, an Illumina HiSeq 1500 was employed. Starting from the raw public reads, TCRdb applied fastp trimming at Q25, assembled clones with MiXCR and retained in-frame beta chains. Entries are consolidated by CDR3 protein sequence, retaining the most common genes and DNA. The sample yields fewer than 350,000 distinct CDR3 sequences; 25% to 30% were counted once. 20% of the sample rests with the top ten. This clonotype was observed a handful of times. What antigen it recognizes has not been identified. Base qualities are not recorded, but no much larger clone differs from it by a single base. The intended sense of this specimen's treatment or condition label: in vitro stimulation with specific CMV peptide epitopes to enrich CMV-specific T cells. Study-wide findings and limitations: The ex vivo response was dominated by HLA-C-restricted CMV-specific TCR beta clonotypes, which also provided the single most frequent clonotype in two of eight donors. Cumulative frequency of public TCR beta family members discriminated carriers of CMV infection plus the relevant HLA type in this cohort and an independent roughly 350-donor cohort.

Its CDR3 holds 18 amino acids, cysteine through phenylalanine. Just CDR3 DNA is preserved here, 54 bases in frame from base 1. For CDR1 and CDR2, the germline V gene lists MNHNS and SASEGT. After removal of 2 bases from V and 5 bases from J, the junction retains 15 bases not matched to a gene. This TCR was sampled from a human donor in good health (CMV status not recorded). Some clones in this sample may be carry-over from other donors' samples. Here the sequenced sample was cultured PBMCs, taken from culture after CMV antigen stimulation. The rearrangement joined TRBV6-1 to TRBJ2-5; 9 nucleotides in the junction match TRBD2. The CDR3 region reads CASSESVAGAAVGETQYF. The sequence in DNA is TGTGCCAGCAGTGAAAGTGTAGCGGGAGCGGCGGTCGGGGAGACCCAGTACTTC.